The 3 T cell receptor beta chains listed next were all sequenced from one sample in a study of Ad26.COV2.S vaccination and SARS-CoV-2 variants (dated by TCRdb to the early 2020s). Sample treatment or condition, as interpreted from the label and publication: around 19 received Ad26.COV2.S at low or high dose, single or two shots; a few received placebo; per-sample allocation not given. For vaccine and placebo recipients, repertoires were sequenced using samples collected on day 63 after the first injection. The library was prepared using the immunoSEQ multiplex PCR assay. TCRdb re-hosts the immuneACCESS table, in-frame sequences only. Its copies lack some clones; in the studies checked, an unresolved V gene accounts for under half of them, and the cause for the rest is not known. This sample gives roughly 320,000 clones in total; roughly 86% of them show up just once. Approximately 2% of the sample rests with the top ten.

The sequenced sample was peripheral blood, obtained in a trial of Ad26.COV2.S vaccine versus placebo. Every receptor here comes from a person between 18 and 60 years old who received the Ad26.COV2.S COVID-19 vaccine or a placebo.

V gene TRBV25-1 combines with J gene TRBJ1-4, with D possibly TRBD1 on 5 matching bases. Trimming pared 3 bases from V and 7 bases from J, leaving 12 bases between. Germline V gene lookup returns CDR1 MGHDK and CDR2 SYGVNS. The CDR3 loop spans 14 amino acids. CDR3: CASSERQGREKLFF. CDR3 nucleotides: TGTGCCAGCAGTGAGCGTCAGGGTCGTGAAAAACTGTTTTTT.

The CDR3 nucleotides read TGTGCCAGCTCACCAGGGACTAGCGGAGCGAACAATGAGCAGTTCTTC. It encodes CASSPGTSGANNEQFF. The rearrangement uses TRBV18 and TRBJ2-1; 11 bases are shared with TRBD2. Germline values: CDR1 KGHSH, CDR2 LQKENI. CDR3 size: 16 residues. J was trimmed by 5 bases and V by 2 bases; bases with no gene match: 5.

This sequence joins TRBV30 and TRBJ2-7; 8 bases are shared with TRBD1. J was trimmed by 3 bases and V by 1 base; bases with no gene match: 8. The germline V gene encodes CDR1 GTSNPN and CDR2 SVGIG (reference sequence). The CDR3 totals 15 residues. CDR3 sequence: CAWSAPRTGSYEQYF. The DNA for the CDR3 is TGTGCCTGGAGTGCCCCCCGGACAGGGAGCTACGAGCAGTACTTC. The entire variable domain, with the rest obtained from reference TRBV30 and TRBJ2-7, is as follows: SQTIHQWPATLVQPVGSPLSLECTVEGTSNPNLYWYRQAAGRGLQLLFYSVGIGQISSEVPQNLSASRPQDRQFILSSKKLLLSDSGFYLCAWSAPRTGSYEQYFGPGTRLTVT.